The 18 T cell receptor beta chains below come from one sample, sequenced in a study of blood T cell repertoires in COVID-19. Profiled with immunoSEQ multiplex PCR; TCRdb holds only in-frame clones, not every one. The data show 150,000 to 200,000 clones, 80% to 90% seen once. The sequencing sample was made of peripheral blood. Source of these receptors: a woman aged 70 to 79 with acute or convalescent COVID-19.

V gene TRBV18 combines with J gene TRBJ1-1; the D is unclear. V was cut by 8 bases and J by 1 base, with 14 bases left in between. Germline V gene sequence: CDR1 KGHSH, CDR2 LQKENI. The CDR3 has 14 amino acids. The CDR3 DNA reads TGTGCCAGCGACACCAGTGGGAGGAACACTGAAGCTTTCTTT. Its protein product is CASDTSGRNTEAFF.

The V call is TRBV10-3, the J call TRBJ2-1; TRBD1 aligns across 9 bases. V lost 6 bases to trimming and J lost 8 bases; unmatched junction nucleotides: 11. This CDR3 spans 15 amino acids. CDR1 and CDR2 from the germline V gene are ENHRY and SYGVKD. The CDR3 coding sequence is TGTGCCATCAGAGCCGGGACAGGGAGAATCTATGAGCAGTTCTTC. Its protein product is CAIRAGTGRIYEQFF.

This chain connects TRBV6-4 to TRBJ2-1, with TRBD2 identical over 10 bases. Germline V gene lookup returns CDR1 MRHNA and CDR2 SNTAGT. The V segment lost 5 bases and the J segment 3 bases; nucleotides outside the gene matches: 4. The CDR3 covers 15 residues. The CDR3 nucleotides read TGTGCCAGCAGTAAAAGCGGGGGGGACTACAATGAGCAGTTCTTC. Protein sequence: CASSKSGGDYNEQFF.

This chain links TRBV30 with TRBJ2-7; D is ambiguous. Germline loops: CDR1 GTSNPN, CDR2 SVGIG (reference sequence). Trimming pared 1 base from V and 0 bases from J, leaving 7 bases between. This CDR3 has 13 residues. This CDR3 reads CAWSGTVSYEQYF. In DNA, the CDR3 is TGTGCCTGGAGTGGAACGGTCTCCTACGAGCAGTACTTC.

CDR3 in amino acids: CASSGYSEKLFF. For the CDR3, the DNA is TGTGCCAGCAGCGGCTACAGTGAAAAACTGTTTTTT. This chain joins TRBV7-9 and TRBJ1-4; no definite D call. This CDR3 contains 12 residues. Germline V gene lookup returns CDR1 SEHNR and CDR2 FQNEAQ (reference sequence). V gave up 5 bases and J gave up 7 bases, with 8 bases separating them.

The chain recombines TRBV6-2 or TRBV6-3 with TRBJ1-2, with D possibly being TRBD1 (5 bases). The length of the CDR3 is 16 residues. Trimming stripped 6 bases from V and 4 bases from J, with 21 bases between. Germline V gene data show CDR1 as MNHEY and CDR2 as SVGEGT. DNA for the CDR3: TGTGCCAGCAGCCGACCCCCGCGCCAGGGCGTCTATGGCTACACCTTC. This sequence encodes CASSRPPRQGVYGYTF.

Here the CDR3 reads CASSYSQREGGSSTDTQYF. The CDR3 region has the DNA TGTGCCAGCAGTTACTCTCAACGGGAGGGAGGCTCTAGCACAGATACGCAGTATTTT. This chain uses TRBV6-2 or TRBV6-3 with TRBJ2-3; 8 positions agree with TRBD2. The CDR3 spans 19 residues. Trimming took 0 bases from V and 0 from J; bases not matched to a gene: 11. Germline values: CDR1 MNHEY, CDR2 SVGEGT.

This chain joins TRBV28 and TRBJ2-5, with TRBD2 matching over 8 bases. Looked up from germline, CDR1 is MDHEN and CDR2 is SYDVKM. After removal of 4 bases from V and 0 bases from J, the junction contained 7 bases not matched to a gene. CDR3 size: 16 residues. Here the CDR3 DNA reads TGTGCCAGCAGTTCGAGACTAGCGCACAACCAAGAGACCCAGTACTTC. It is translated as CASSSRLAHNQETQYF.

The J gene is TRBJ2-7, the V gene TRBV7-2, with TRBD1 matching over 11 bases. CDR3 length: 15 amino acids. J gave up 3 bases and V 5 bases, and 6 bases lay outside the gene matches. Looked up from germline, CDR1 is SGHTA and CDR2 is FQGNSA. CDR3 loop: CASSVGTGGVYEQYF. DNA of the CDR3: TGTGCCAGCAGCGTCGGGACAGGGGGAGTCTACGAGCAGTACTTC.

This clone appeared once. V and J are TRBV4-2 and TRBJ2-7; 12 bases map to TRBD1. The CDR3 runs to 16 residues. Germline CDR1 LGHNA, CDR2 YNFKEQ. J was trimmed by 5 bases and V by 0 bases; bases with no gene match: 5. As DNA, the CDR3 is TGTGCCAGCAGCCAAGACGCCGGGACAGGGGGCAACGAGCAGTACTTC. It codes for CASSQDAGTGGNEQYF.

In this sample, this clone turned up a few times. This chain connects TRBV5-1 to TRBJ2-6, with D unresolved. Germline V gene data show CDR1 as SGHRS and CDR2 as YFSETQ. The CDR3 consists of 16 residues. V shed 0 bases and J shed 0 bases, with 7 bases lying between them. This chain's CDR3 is CASSLAADSGANVLTF. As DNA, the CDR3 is TGCGCCAGCAGCTTGGCCGCAGACTCTGGGGCCAACGTCCTGACTTTC.

In DNA, the CDR3 is TGTGCCAGCAGCCCGTGGGACAGTTCCTACGAGCAGTACTTC. This codes for CASSPWDSSYEQYF. V gene TRBV4-2 combines with J gene TRBJ2-7; 7 nucleotides line up with TRBD1. V gave up 4 bases and J gave up 1 base; unmatched junction bases: 4. The CDR3 length is 14 residues. Germline V gives CDR1 LGHNA, CDR2 YNFKEQ.

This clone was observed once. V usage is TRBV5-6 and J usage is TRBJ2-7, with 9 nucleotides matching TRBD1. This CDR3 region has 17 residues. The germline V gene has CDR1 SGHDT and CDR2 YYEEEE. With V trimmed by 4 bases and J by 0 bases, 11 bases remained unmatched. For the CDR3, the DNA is TGTGCCAGCAGCCCCCGGGACAGGGTTTTGGTCTCCTACGAGCAGTACTTC. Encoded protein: CASSPRDRVLVSYEQYF. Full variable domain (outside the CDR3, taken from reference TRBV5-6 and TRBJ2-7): DAGVTQSPTHLIKTRGQQVTLRCSPKSGHDTVSWYQQALGQGPQFIFQYYEEEERQRGNFPDRFSGHQFPNYSSELNVNALLLGDSALYLCASSPRDRVLVSYEQYFGPGTRLTVT.

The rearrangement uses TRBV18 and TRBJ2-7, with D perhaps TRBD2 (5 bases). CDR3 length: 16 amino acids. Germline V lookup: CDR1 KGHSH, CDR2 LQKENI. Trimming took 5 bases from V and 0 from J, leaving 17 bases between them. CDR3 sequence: CASSSAGRVSSYEQYF. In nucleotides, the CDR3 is TGTGCCAGCTCATCAGCCGGGCGGGTAAGCTCCTACGAGCAGTACTTC. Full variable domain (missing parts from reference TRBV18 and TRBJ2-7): NAGVMQNPRHLVRRRGQEARLRCSPMKGHSHVYWYRQLPEEGLKFMVYLQKENIIDESGMPKERFSAEFPKEGPSILRIQQVVRGDSAAYFCASSSAGRVSSYEQYFGPGTRLTVT.

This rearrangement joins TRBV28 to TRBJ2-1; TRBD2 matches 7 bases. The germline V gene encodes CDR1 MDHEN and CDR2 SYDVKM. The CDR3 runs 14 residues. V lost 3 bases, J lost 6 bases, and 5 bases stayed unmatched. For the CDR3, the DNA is TGTGCCAGCAGTTTTAGGGCTAGCGGCAATGAGCAGTTCTTC. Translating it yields CASSFRASGNEQFF. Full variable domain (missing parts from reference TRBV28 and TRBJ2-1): DVKVTQSSRYLVKRTGEKVFLECVQDMDHENMFWYRQDPGLGLRLIYFSYDVKMKEKGDIPEGYSVSREKKERFSLILESASTNQTSMYLCASSFRASGNEQFFGPGTRLTVL.

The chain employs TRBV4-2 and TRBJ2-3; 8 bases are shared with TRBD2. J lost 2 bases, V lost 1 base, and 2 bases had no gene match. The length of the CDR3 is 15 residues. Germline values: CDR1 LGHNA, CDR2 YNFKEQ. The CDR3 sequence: CASSQVAGHTDTQYF. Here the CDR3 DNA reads TGTGCCAGCAGCCAAGTAGCGGGGCACACAGATACGCAGTATTTT.

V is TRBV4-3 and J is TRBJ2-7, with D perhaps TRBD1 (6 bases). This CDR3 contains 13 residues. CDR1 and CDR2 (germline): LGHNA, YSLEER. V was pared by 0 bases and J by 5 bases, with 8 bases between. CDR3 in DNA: TGCGCCAGCAGCCAAGACAGGGGTCACGAGCAGTACTTC. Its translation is CASSQDRGHEQYF.

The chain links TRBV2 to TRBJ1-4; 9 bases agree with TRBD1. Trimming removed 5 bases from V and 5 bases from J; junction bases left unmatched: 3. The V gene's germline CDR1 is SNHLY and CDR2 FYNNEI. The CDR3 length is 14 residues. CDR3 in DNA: TGTGCCAGCAGTACCGGGACAGGGAATGAAAAACTGTTTTTT. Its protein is CASSTGTGNEKLFF.